These T cell receptor beta chains were read from a single sample in a study of CD8+ T cells in alopecia areata. The assay was immunoSEQ multiplex PCR, and TCRdb's table has in-frame clones only and misses some. The sample includes some 130,000 clones, roughly 58% of them seen just once. The sequenced sample was CD4+ T cells sorted from blood, obtained at week 0. The receptor source for this set is a human donor with alopecia areata. CDR3s include the opening cysteine and the closing phenylalanine or tryptophan. The order of the fields is J gene, D gene, clone size, V gene, CDR3 protein, CDR3 DNA. D genes are given only for firm matches. Clone size appears in some rows only: once, few, many, or a class for an expanded clone.

j_call: TRBJ2-3
d_call: .
clone_size: few
v_call: TRBV7-2
cdr3_aa: CASSLVGSDTQYF
cdr3_nt: TGTGCCAGCAGCTTAGTGGGTTCAGATACGCAGTATTTT

j_call: TRBJ1-6
d_call: .
clone_size: few
v_call: TRBV5-6
cdr3_aa: CASSSFRTASSYNSPLHF
cdr3_nt: TGTGCCAGCAGCTCTTTTAGGACAGCGAGCTCCTATAATTCACCCCTCCACTTT

j_call: TRBJ1-2
d_call: .
clone_size: once
v_call: TRBV29-1
cdr3_aa: CSVGLRDYGYTF
cdr3_nt: TGCAGCGTTGGTCTCAGGGACTATGGCTACACCTTC

j_call: TRBJ1-2
d_call: .
clone_size: .
v_call: TRBV6-5
cdr3_aa: CASSRDTNYGYTF
cdr3_nt: TGTGCCAGCAGCCGAGACACAAACTATGGCTACACCTTC

j_call: TRBJ2-4
d_call: TRBD1
clone_size: few
v_call: TRBV5-1
cdr3_aa: CASSWTLGQGKNIQYF
cdr3_nt: TGCGCCAGCAGCTGGACCCTGGGACAGGGAAAAAACATTCAGTACTTC

j_call: TRBJ2-5
d_call: .
clone_size: .
v_call: TRBV2
cdr3_aa: CASSVQGGWGETQYF
cdr3_nt: TGTGCCAGCAGTGTTCAAGGGGGGTGGGGAGAGACCCAGTACTTC

j_call: TRBJ2-3
d_call: .
clone_size: few
v_call: TRBV13
cdr3_aa: CASSLRLTGTDTQYF
cdr3_nt: TGTGCCAGCAGCTTACGGCTAACCGGCACAGATACGCAGTATTTT

j_call: TRBJ1-1
d_call: .
clone_size: few
v_call: TRBV7-3
cdr3_aa: CASSLEGLNTEAFF
cdr3_nt: TGTGCCAGCAGCTTAGAGGGGTTGAACACTGAAGCTTTCTTT

j_call: TRBJ2-1
d_call: TRBD2
clone_size: .
v_call: TRBV7-2
cdr3_aa: CASSLGLAHNEQFF
cdr3_nt: TGTGCCAGCAGCTTAGGACTAGCGCACAATGAGCAGTTCTTC

j_call: TRBJ1-3
d_call: .
clone_size: .
v_call: TRBV28
cdr3_aa: CASNTGSSGNTIYF
cdr3_nt: TGTGCCAGCAATACGGGGTCTTCTGGAAACACCATATATTTT

j_call: TRBJ2-2
d_call: TRBD2
clone_size: .
v_call: TRBV7-2
cdr3_aa: CASSLVAGGPTGELFF
cdr3_nt: TGTGCCAGCAGCTTAGTAGCGGGAGGGCCCACCGGGGAGCTGTTTTTT

j_call: TRBJ2-1
d_call: TRBD2
clone_size: .
v_call: TRBV5-1
cdr3_aa: CASSIAGYNEQFF
cdr3_nt: TGCGCCAGCAGCATAGCGGGGTACAATGAGCAGTTCTTC

j_call: TRBJ1-1
d_call: TRBD1
clone_size: once
v_call: TRBV5-1
cdr3_aa: CASSLDPGQEAFF
cdr3_nt: TGCGCCAGCAGCTTAGATCCGGGACAGGAAGCTTTCTTT

j_call: TRBJ2-2
d_call: .
clone_size: .
v_call: TRBV27
cdr3_aa: CASRAGLFFGELFF
cdr3_nt: TGTGCCAGCAGGGCAGGGCTTTTTTTCGGGGAGCTGTTTTTT

j_call: TRBJ1-1
d_call: .
clone_size: .
v_call: TRBV4-2
cdr3_aa: CASSFDRLNTEAFF
cdr3_nt: TGTGCCAGCAGCTTTGACAGGCTGAACACTGAAGCTTTCTTT

j_call: TRBJ2-5
d_call: .
clone_size: few
v_call: TRBV5-6
cdr3_aa: CASSFWGDEETQYF
cdr3_nt: TGTGCCAGCAGCTTTTGGGGGGACGAAGAGACCCAGTACTTC

j_call: TRBJ2-1
d_call: TRBD2
clone_size: .
v_call: TRBV7-9
cdr3_aa: CASSLVSGGAYNEQFF
cdr3_nt: TGTGCCAGCAGCTTAGTTAGCGGGGGGGCCTACAATGAGCAGTTCTTC

j_call: TRBJ2-7
d_call: TRBD2
clone_size: .
v_call: TRBV9
cdr3_aa: CASSPIPGVAGGPLYEQYF
cdr3_nt: TGTGCCAGCAGCCCTATCCCGGGGGTAGCGGGGGGCCCCCTCTACGAGCAGTACTTC

j_call: TRBJ2-7
d_call: TRBD1
clone_size: few
v_call: TRBV7-2
cdr3_aa: CASSPDRGREQYF
cdr3_nt: TGTGCCAGCAGCCCAGACAGGGGGCGCGAGCAGTACTTC

j_call: TRBJ2-7
d_call: .
clone_size: once
v_call: TRBV5-1
cdr3_aa: CPSSRSTYEQYF
cdr3_nt: TGCCCCAGCAGCCGTTCGACCTACGAGCAGTACTTC

j_call: TRBJ1-6
d_call: .
clone_size: many
v_call: TRBV6-6
cdr3_aa: CASEGDGSSPLHF
cdr3_nt: TGTGCCAGCGAGGGGGACGGGAGTTCACCCCTCCACTTT

j_call: TRBJ1-2
d_call: .
clone_size: few
v_call: TRBV7-2
cdr3_aa: CASSLGIEHQGGYTF
cdr3_nt: TGTGCCAGCAGCCTAGGGATAGAGCACCAGGGTGGCTACACCTTC

j_call: TRBJ1-1
d_call: TRBD1
clone_size: .
v_call: TRBV2
cdr3_aa: CASRGQEMNTEAFF
cdr3_nt: TGTGCCAGCAGAGGACAGGAGATGAACACTGAAGCTTTCTTT

j_call: TRBJ2-5
d_call: .
clone_size: .
v_call: TRBV5-8
cdr3_aa: CASSIRDAQYF
cdr3_nt: TGTGCCAGCAGCATAAGGGATGCCCAGTACTTC

j_call: TRBJ2-3
d_call: TRBD2
clone_size: few
v_call: TRBV7-3
cdr3_aa: CASRSGGPTDTQYF
cdr3_nt: TGTGCCAGCCGTTCGGGGGGGCCTACAGATACGCAGTATTTT

j_call: TRBJ2-7
d_call: TRBD2
clone_size: .
v_call: TRBV19
cdr3_aa: CASSKASGSYEQYF
cdr3_nt: TGTGCCAGTAGTAAAGCTAGCGGGAGCTACGAGCAGTACTTC

j_call: TRBJ2-5
d_call: .
clone_size: few
v_call: TRBV9
cdr3_aa: CASSAPGGEETQYF
cdr3_nt: TGTGCCAGCAGCGCCCCGGGCGGTGAAGAGACCCAGTACTTC

j_call: TRBJ2-7
d_call: .
clone_size: .
v_call: TRBV29-1
cdr3_aa: CSVANSLASGAYEQYF
cdr3_nt: TGCAGCGTTGCTAACTCCCTAGCCTCCGGGGCCTACGAGCAGTACTTC

j_call: TRBJ2-7
d_call: TRBD1
clone_size: few
v_call: TRBV18
cdr3_aa: CASSKDRESSYEQYF
cdr3_nt: TGTGCCAGCTCAAAGGACAGGGAAAGCTCCTACGAGCAGTACTTC

j_call: TRBJ1-4
d_call: TRBD1
clone_size: few
v_call: TRBV29-1
cdr3_aa: CSVTDRVTNEKLFF
cdr3_nt: TGCAGCGTGACGGACAGGGTGACTAATGAAAAACTGTTTTTT

j_call: TRBJ1-5
d_call: .
clone_size: .
v_call: TRBV27
cdr3_aa: CASSNGRQPQHF
cdr3_nt: TGTGCCAGCAGTAATGGACGACAGCCCCAGCATTTT

j_call: TRBJ2-3
d_call: TRBD2
clone_size: .
v_call: TRBV18
cdr3_aa: CASSPLAGSTDTQYF
cdr3_nt: TGTGCCAGCTCACCCCTAGCGGGGAGCACAGATACGCAGTATTTT

j_call: TRBJ2-3
d_call: .
clone_size: once
v_call: TRBV7-2
cdr3_aa: CASSLVTVTDTQYF
cdr3_nt: TGTGCCAGCAGCTTAGTAACGGTCACAGATACGCAGTATTTT

j_call: TRBJ1-5
d_call: .
clone_size: few
v_call: TRBV4-1
cdr3_aa: CASSQAAWGAGNQPQHF
cdr3_nt: TGCGCCAGCAGCCAAGCTGCTTGGGGGGCCGGAAATCAGCCCCAGCATTTT

j_call: TRBJ2-5
d_call: TRBD1
clone_size: few
v_call: TRBV29-1
cdr3_aa: CSVEETGEETQYF
cdr3_nt: TGCAGCGTTGAAGAGACAGGGGAAGAGACCCAGTACTTC

j_call: TRBJ1-1
d_call: .
clone_size: once
v_call: TRBV5-1
cdr3_aa: CASSRGLNTEAFF
cdr3_nt: TGCGCCAGCAGCCGGGGGTTAAACACTGAAGCTTTCTTT

j_call: TRBJ2-1
d_call: .
clone_size: few
v_call: TRBV2
cdr3_aa: CASSLQATSYNEQFF
cdr3_nt: TGTGCCAGCAGTCTTCAGGCGACTAGCTACAATGAGCAGTTCTTC

j_call: TRBJ2-5
d_call: TRBD1
clone_size: .
v_call: TRBV5-4
cdr3_aa: CASSSGQGQETQYF
cdr3_nt: TGTGCCAGCAGCAGCGGACAGGGACAAGAGACCCAGTACTTC

j_call: TRBJ1-5
d_call: TRBD1
clone_size: .
v_call: TRBV29-1
cdr3_aa: CSVASGGNQPQHF
cdr3_nt: TGCAGCGTTGCGTCAGGGGGAAATCAGCCCCAGCATTTT

j_call: TRBJ2-1
d_call: TRBD2
clone_size: few
v_call: TRBV29-1
cdr3_aa: CSVETSGGAYNEQFF
cdr3_nt: TGCAGCGTTGAGACTAGCGGGGGGGCGTACAATGAGCAGTTCTTC

j_call: TRBJ2-7
d_call: .
clone_size: .
v_call: TRBV7-2
cdr3_aa: CASSLTGALGEQYF
cdr3_nt: TGTGCCAGCAGCTTAACTGGCGCGCTGGGGGAGCAGTACTTC

j_call: TRBJ2-1
d_call: .
clone_size: .
v_call: TRBV5-1
cdr3_aa: CASSWGQNYNEQFF
cdr3_nt: TGCGCCAGCAGCTGGGGGCAGAACTACAATGAGCAGTTCTTC

j_call: TRBJ1-1
d_call: .
clone_size: .
v_call: TRBV18
cdr3_aa: CASSKGPHTEAFF
cdr3_nt: TGTGCCAGCTCGAAGGGACCTCACACTGAAGCTTTCTTT

j_call: TRBJ2-7
d_call: .
clone_size: .
v_call: TRBV5-1
cdr3_aa: CASSPEGDEQYF
cdr3_nt: TGCGCCAGCAGCCCGGAGGGGGACGAGCAGTACTTC

j_call: TRBJ1-1
d_call: .
clone_size: .
v_call: TRBV10-3
cdr3_aa: CAISESSTNTEAFF
cdr3_nt: TGTGCCATCAGTGAGTCAAGTACCAACACTGAAGCTTTCTTT

j_call: TRBJ1-1
d_call: .
clone_size: few
v_call: TRBV29-1
cdr3_aa: CSGQWEEAFF
cdr3_nt: TGCAGCGGGCAATGGGAGGAAGCTTTCTTT

j_call: TRBJ2-5
d_call: TRBD1
clone_size: few
v_call: TRBV6-5
cdr3_aa: CASSVGQGNQETQYF
cdr3_nt: TGTGCCAGCAGCGTGGGACAGGGGAACCAAGAGACCCAGTACTTC

j_call: TRBJ2-5
d_call: .
clone_size: .
v_call: TRBV11-1
cdr3_aa: CASREAGTVQETQYF
cdr3_nt: TGTGCCAGCAGGGAGGCGGGGACTGTCCAAGAGACCCAGTACTTC

j_call: TRBJ1-5
d_call: .
clone_size: .
v_call: TRBV5-4
cdr3_aa: CASSLGTDQPQHF
cdr3_nt: TGTGCCAGCAGCTTGGGGACAGATCAGCCCCAGCATTTT

j_call: TRBJ2-1
d_call: TRBD2
clone_size: few
v_call: TRBV2
cdr3_aa: CASCRLAGANSYNEQFF
cdr3_nt: TGTGCCAGCTGTCGACTAGCGGGGGCCAACTCCTACAATGAGCAGTTCTTC